This T cell receptor (beta chain) was retrieved from a study of shared clonotypes between healthy human individuals. Across the study: For every donor, three CD4 naive, three CD4 memory, two CD8 naive and one CD8 memory plates were used. Study-wide results and limits: Deeper or shallower sequencing was expected to change how clonotypes are shared among donors.

V was shortened by 5 bases and J by 4 bases, with 16 bases between the two germline ends. The CDR3 contains 15 residues. Germline CDR1 is SEHNR and CDR2 is FQNEAQ (reference sequence). Per the study methods: Junction-only sequences without quality scores were provided by ImmunoSEQ, so filtering was different. Produced via immunoSEQ multiplex PCR; TCRdb's table is partial and in-frame only. For V, J and clone size, that table is used; D and trimming come from the DNA. The sample records about 2,100,000 clones, 93% being singletons. Naive-designated CD8 cells lacked CD45RO, were positively enriched for CCR7, and omitted terminally differentiated effector memory CD45RA+ cells. The donor population consisted of healthy HIV-negative adults with no recent acute infections or vaccinations. In the case of this clone: Antigen specificity is unknown.

This sequence joins TRBV7-9 and TRBJ2-3, with D perhaps assigned TRBD1 or TRBD2 (6 bases each). The specimen sequenced was naive CD8+ T cells from PBMCs. This TCR derives from a man between 18 and 29 years old in good health. Some clones in this sample may be carry-over from other donors' samples. The DNA for the CDR3 is TGTGCCAGCAGCCATGGGGGGCGCGCCTCAGATACGCAGTATTTT. It specifies CASSHGGRASDTQYF.